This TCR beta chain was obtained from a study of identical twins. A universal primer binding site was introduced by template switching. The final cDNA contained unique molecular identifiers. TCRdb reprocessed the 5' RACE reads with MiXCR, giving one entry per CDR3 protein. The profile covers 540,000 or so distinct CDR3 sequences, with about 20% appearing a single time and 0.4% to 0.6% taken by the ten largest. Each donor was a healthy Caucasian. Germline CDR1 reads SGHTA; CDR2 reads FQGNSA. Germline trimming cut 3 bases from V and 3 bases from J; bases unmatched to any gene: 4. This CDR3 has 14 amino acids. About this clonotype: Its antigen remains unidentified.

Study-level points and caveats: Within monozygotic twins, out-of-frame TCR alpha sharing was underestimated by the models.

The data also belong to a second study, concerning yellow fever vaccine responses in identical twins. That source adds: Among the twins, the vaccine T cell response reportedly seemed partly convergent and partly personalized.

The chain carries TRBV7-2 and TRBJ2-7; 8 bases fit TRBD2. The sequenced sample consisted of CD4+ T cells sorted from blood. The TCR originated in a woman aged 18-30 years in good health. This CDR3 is CASSLSAGVYEQYF. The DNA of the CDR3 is TGTGCCAGCAGCTTGTCAGCGGGGGTCTACGAGCAGTACTTC.